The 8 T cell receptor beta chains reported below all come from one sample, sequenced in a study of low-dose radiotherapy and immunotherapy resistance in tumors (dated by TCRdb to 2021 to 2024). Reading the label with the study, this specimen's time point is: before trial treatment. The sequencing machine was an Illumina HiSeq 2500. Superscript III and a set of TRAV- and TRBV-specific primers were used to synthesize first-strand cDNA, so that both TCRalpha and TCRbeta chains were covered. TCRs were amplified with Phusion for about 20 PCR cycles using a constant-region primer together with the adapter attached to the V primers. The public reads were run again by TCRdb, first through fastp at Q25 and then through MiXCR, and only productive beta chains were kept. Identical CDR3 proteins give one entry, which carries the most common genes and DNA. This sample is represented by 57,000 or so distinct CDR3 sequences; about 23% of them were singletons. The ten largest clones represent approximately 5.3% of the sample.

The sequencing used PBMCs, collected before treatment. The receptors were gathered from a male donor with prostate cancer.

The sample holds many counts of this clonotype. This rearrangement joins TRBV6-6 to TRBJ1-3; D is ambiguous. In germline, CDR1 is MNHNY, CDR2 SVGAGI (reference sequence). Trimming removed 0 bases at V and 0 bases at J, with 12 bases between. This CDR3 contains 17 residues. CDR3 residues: CASSYSRGSGSGNTIYF. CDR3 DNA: TGTGCCAGCAGTTACTCGCGGGGATCTGGCTCTGGAAACACCATATATTTT.

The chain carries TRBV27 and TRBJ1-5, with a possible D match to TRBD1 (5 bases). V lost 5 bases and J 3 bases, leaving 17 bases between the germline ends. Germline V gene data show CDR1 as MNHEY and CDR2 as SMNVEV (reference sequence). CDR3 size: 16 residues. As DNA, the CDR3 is TGTGCCAGCAGTGCCCGGCTGACAGATTCCAATCAGCCCCAGCATTTT. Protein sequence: CASSARLTDSNQPQHF.

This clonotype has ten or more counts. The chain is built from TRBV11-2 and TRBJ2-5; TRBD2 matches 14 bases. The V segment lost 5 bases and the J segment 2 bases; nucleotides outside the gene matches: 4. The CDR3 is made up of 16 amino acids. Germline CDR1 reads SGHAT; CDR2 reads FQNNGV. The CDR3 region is CASSPWTSGRQETQYF. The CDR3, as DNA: TGTGCCAGCAGCCCTTGGACTAGCGGGAGGCAAGAGACCCAGTACTTC.

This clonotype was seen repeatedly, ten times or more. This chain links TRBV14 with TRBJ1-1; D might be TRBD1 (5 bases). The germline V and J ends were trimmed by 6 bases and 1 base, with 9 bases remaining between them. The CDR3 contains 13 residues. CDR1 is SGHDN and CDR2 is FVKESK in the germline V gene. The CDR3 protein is CASSRDQNTEAFF. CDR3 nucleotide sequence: TGTGCCAGCAGTCGGGACCAGAACACTGAAGCTTTCTTT.

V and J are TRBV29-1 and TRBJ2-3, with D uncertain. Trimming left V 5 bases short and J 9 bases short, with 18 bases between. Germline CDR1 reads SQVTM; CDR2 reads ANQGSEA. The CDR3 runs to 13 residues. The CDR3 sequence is CSVSEYGSRTQYF. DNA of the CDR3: TGCAGCGTTTCCGAGTACGGGTCAAGGACGCAGTATTTT.

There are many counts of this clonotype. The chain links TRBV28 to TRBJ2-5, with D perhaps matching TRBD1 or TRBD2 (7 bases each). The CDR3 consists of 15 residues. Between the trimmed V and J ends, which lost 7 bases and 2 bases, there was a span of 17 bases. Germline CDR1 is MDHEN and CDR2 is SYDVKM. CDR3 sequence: CASTGGGASQETQYF. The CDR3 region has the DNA TGTGCCAGCACAGGGGGGGGAGCGAGTCAAGAGACCCAGTACTTC.

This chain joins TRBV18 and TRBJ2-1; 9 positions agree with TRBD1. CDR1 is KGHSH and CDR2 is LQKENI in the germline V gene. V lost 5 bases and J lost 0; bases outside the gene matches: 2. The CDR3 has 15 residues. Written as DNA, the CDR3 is TGTGCCAGCTCAGAGGACAGGGGCTCCTACAATGAGCAGTTCTTC. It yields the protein CASSEDRGSYNEQFF.

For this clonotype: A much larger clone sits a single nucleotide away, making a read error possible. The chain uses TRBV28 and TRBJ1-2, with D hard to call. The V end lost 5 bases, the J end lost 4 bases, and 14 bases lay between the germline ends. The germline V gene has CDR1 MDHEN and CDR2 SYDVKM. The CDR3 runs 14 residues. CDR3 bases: TGTGCCAGCAGTCCGTCGGGGAACCTCTATGGCTACACCTTC. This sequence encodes CASSPSGNLYGYTF.